This TCR beta chain originates from a study of identical twins. CDR1 and CDR2 (germline): SNHLY, FYNNEI. V gave up 6 bases and J gave up 4 bases, with 4 bases separating them. The CDR3 loop spans 10 amino acids. This clonotype was detected a few times. Its target is unknown. Overall study results and limits: Beta clonotypes that were abundant in cord blood contained fewer insertions, a pattern absent from memory repertoires.

TCRdb fed the 5' RACE reads into MiXCR, producing one record per CDR3 protein. The repertoire holds 350,000 to 400,000 distinct CDR3 sequences, with roughly 9% as singletons. The origin of this receptor is a woman in her forties or fifties in good health. The rearrangement links TRBV2 to TRBJ2-7; D call uncertain. Sequencing was performed on naive T cells sorted from blood. The CDR3 region is CASRKYEQYF. The CDR3 DNA follows: TGTGCCAGCAGGAAGTACGAGCAGTACTTC.